The 32 T cell receptor beta chains given below trace back to one sample, sequenced in a study of T cells in tumors after PD-1 blockade. Here immunoSEQ multiplex PCR was the method, and the copy in TCRdb shows in-frame clones only, minus some. The sample lists about 8,500 clones; 55% to 75% were seen once. This specimen consisted of tumor tissue, obtained after anti-PD-1 treatment. The receptors derive from a human donor with basal cell carcinoma.

The chain uses TRBV7-2 and TRBJ1-1; D not resolved. Trimming cost V 1 base and J 0 bases, with 6 bases left between them. This CDR3 region has 14 residues. Germline-derived CDR1 and CDR2 are SGHTA and FQGNSA. The CDR3 loop reads CASSLVTLNTEAFF. CDR3 nucleotides: TGTGCCAGCAGCTTAGTGACCCTGAACACTGAAGCTTTCTTT.

The genes are TRBV6-5 and TRBJ2-3, with D perhaps matching TRBD2 (6 bases). V dropped 7 bases and J dropped 2 bases, with 16 bases sitting between them. Per the germline V gene, CDR1 is MNHEY and CDR2 is SVGAGI. The CDR3 sequence is 15 residues long. CDR3 coding DNA: TGTGCCAGCAATAAAGTAACGGGGGACACAGATACGCAGTATTTT. Translation: CASNKVTGDTDTQYF.

This rearrangement joins TRBV15 to TRBJ1-4; 9 nucleotides line up with TRBD1. Germline V gene data show CDR1 as LNHNV and CDR2 as YYDKDF (reference sequence). V gave up 1 base and J gave up 4 bases; unmatched junction bases: 4. The CDR3 totals 16 residues. The CDR3 nucleotides read TGTGCCACCAGCAGAGTCGGGACAGGGCATAATGAAAAACTGTTTTTT. Encoded protein: CATSRVGTGHNEKLFF. The entire variable domain, with the rest obtained from reference TRBV15 and TRBJ1-4, is as follows: DAMVIQNPRYQVTQFGKPVTLSCSQTLNHNVMYWYQQKSSQAPKLLFHYYDKDFNNEADTPDNFQSRRPNTSFCFLDIRSPGLGDTAMYLCATSRVGTGHNEKLFFGSGTQLSVL.

The chain carries TRBV6-5 and TRBJ2-1; TRBD1 or TRBD2 may be the D gene (6 bases each). The CDR3 runs to 11 residues. The germline CDR1 and CDR2 sequences are MNHEY and SVGAGI. Trimming removed 4 bases at V and 14 bases at J, with 12 bases between. The chain's CDR3 is CASSWGAVEFF. CDR3 DNA: TGTGCCAGCAGTTGGGGGGCAGTCGAGTTCTTC.

The chain combines TRBV7-9 with TRBJ1-4; 7 bases map to TRBD1. The CDR3 runs to 17 residues. Trimming took 5 bases from V and 6 from J; bases not matched to a gene: 15. The germline V gene has CDR1 SEHNR and CDR2 FQNEAQ (reference sequence). This CDR3 is CASSPGSGGPGHEKLFF. The CDR3 DNA reads as TGTGCCAGCAGCCCGGGATCAGGGGGACCGGGGCATGAAAAACTGTTTTTT.

The sample holds a few counts of this clone. The chain carries TRBV3-1 (or the pseudogene TRBV3-2) and TRBJ2-5; D unclear. The length of the CDR3 is 12 residues. Germline CDR1 and CDR2: LGHDT and YNNKEL (reference sequence). With 3 bases removed from V and 5 bases from J, the gap between germline ends came to 7 bases. Written as DNA, the CDR3 is TGTGCCAGCAGCCATGCCGGGGAGACCCAGTACTTC. Protein product: CASSHAGETQYF.

V is TRBV7-2 and J is TRBJ2-1; 8 nucleotides line up with TRBD2. Germline assignment: CDR1 SGHTA and CDR2 FQGNSA. The CDR3 extends over 14 amino acids. The V segment lost 3 bases and the J segment 6 bases; nucleotides outside the gene matches: 4. The CDR3 region is CASSFGGGFNEQFF. In DNA form, the CDR3 reads TGTGCCAGCAGCTTCGGCGGGGGGTTCAATGAGCAGTTCTTC. Drawing the rest from reference TRBV7-2 and TRBJ2-1, the complete variable domain is GAGVSQSPSNKVTEKGKDVELRCDPISGHTALYWYRQSLGQGLEFLIYFQGNSAPDKSGLPSDRFSAERTGGSVSTLTIQRTQQEDSAVYLCASSFGGGFNEQFFGPGTRLTVL.

The gene calls are TRBV5-1 and TRBJ1-4, with 7 bases matching TRBD1. This CDR3 region has 14 residues. Germline CDR1 is SGHRS and CDR2 is YFSETQ. J was trimmed by 8 bases and V by 4 bases; bases with no gene match: 8. The DNA for the CDR3 is TGCGCCAGCAGCCGGGACAGTGAGGGAGAAAAACTGTTTTTT. It specifies CASSRDSEGEKLFF. Variable domain in full (rest from reference TRBV5-1 and TRBJ1-4): KAGVTQTPRYLIKTRGQQVTLSCSPISGHRSVSWYQQTPGQGLQFLFEYFSETQRNKGNFPGRFSGRQFSNSRSEMNVSTLELGDSALYLCASSRDSEGEKLFFGSGTQLSVL.

V usage is TRBV5-6 and J usage is TRBJ2-1; 7 nucleotides align to TRBD2. Germline V gene sequence: CDR1 SGHDT, CDR2 YYEEEE. This CDR3 comprises 15 residues. Germline trimming cut 0 bases from V and 7 bases from J; bases unmatched to any gene: 7. Written as DNA, the CDR3 is TGTGCCAGCAGCTTGGGGCTAGCGGCCCTGAATGAGCAGTTCTTC. It encodes CASSLGLAALNEQFF.

This chain connects TRBV5-1 to TRBJ2-3; D remains ambiguous. Trimming took 2 bases from V and 0 from J, leaving 7 bases between them. The CDR3 is made up of 14 amino acids. Germline values: CDR1 SGHRS, CDR2 YFSETQ. CDR3 sequence: CASSLRLSTDTQYF. The CDR3 coding sequence is TGCGCCAGCAGCTTAAGGCTAAGCACAGATACGCAGTATTTT.

The chain employs TRBV12-3 or TRBV12-4 and TRBJ1-4; 9 bases match TRBD1. The length of the CDR3 is 13 residues. The J segment lost 5 bases and the V segment lost 8 bases, leaving 3 bases of the junction unmatched. CDR3 residues: CASQTGGNEKLFF. The CDR3 region has the DNA TGTGCCAGCCAGACAGGGGGGAATGAAAAACTGTTTTTT.

By share, this clone ranks as medium-sized. This chain links TRBV27 with TRBJ1-1; D is uncertain. Germline V CDR1 and CDR2: MNHEY, SMNVEV (reference sequence). V shed 3 bases and J shed 0 bases, with 11 bases lying between them. This CDR3 is 15 amino acids long. CDR3 in DNA: TGTGCCAGCAGTTTTAATATAAAAATGAACACTGAAGCTTTCTTT. It is translated as CASSFNIKMNTEAFF.

V gene TRBV6-5 combines with J gene TRBJ1-3; D is uncertain. The CDR3 consists of 15 residues. V lost 5 bases, J lost 4 bases, and 15 bases lay in between. Per germline, CDR1 MNHEY and CDR2 SVGAGI. CDR3 region: CASSPRAGVGNTIYF. In DNA form, the CDR3 reads TGTGCCAGCAGTCCCCGGGCCGGGGTCGGAAACACCATATATTTT.

This clone was seen a handful of times. The chain has TRBV6-5 and TRBJ1-1, with a possible D match to TRBD1 (6 bases). Germline V lookup: CDR1 MNHEY, CDR2 SVGAGI. V shed 6 bases and J shed 8 bases, with 22 bases lying between them. This CDR3 has 15 amino acids. The CDR3 nucleotides read TGTGCCAGCAGCCCAAATTCCGGGGGCAAGCTAGAAGCTTTCTTT. Amino acids: CASSPNSGGKLEAFF.

V usage is TRBV28 and J usage is TRBJ2-5, with 9 bases aligning to TRBD2. V trimming: 2 bases; J trimming: 5 bases; junction bases outside the gene matches: 9. The CDR3 contains 16 residues. Germline CDR1 reads MDHEN; CDR2 reads SYDVKM. The CDR3 loop is CASSLIRGGARETQYF. The CDR3, as DNA: TGTGCCAGCAGTTTAATCCGCGGGGGGGCTCGGGAGACCCAGTACTTC.

The chain recombines TRBV7-9 with TRBJ2-1; no clear D. Trimming removed 5 bases from V and 2 bases from J, with 10 bases in between. Germline-derived CDR1 and CDR2 are SEHNR and FQNEAQ (reference sequence). This CDR3 comprises 14 residues. CDR3 in DNA: TGTGCCAGCAGCCCCAAAGGGCCCTACAATGAGCAGTTCTTC. It encodes CASSPKGPYNEQFF.

This clone came up a few times. This chain links TRBV7-9 with TRBJ1-2; no clear D gene. V lost 1 base and J lost 7, with 4 bases in between. The germline gives CDR1 SEHNR, CDR2 FQNEAQ (reference sequence). The CDR3 covers 11 residues. The CDR3 loop reads CASSLGIGYTF. As DNA, the CDR3 is TGTGCCAGCAGCTTAGGGATTGGCTACACCTTC.

The V call is TRBV29-1, the J call TRBJ2-1; D tentatively fits TRBD1 or TRBD2 (5 bases each). Germline CDR1 reads SQVTM; CDR2 reads ANQGSEA. This CDR3 is built from 14 residues. V dropped 4 bases and J dropped 6 bases, with 16 bases sitting between them. The CDR3 region has the DNA TGCAGCGTTGTCGGTCCCGGGACGGTCAATGAGCAGTTCTTC. Its protein product is CSVVGPGTVNEQFF.

This clone was observed once. The gene calls are TRBV5-1 and TRBJ2-2; 9 nucleotides align to TRBD1. V lost 5 bases, J lost 7 bases, and 12 bases stayed unmatched. Germline loops: CDR1 SGHRS, CDR2 YFSETQ. The CDR3 runs 16 residues. The CDR3 DNA reads as TGCGCCAGCAGGAAAGGTCGGGACAGGGTGATCGGGGAGCTGTTTTTT. Its protein is CASRKGRDRVIGELFF.

The chain has TRBV29-1 and TRBJ2-5, with D perhaps given as TRBD1 or TRBD2 (6 bases each). This CDR3 has 16 residues. Germline V gene data show CDR1 as SQVTM and CDR2 as ANQGSEA. V gave up 4 bases and J gave up 4 bases, with 22 bases separating them. The CDR3, as DNA: TGCAGCGTTGTCCTAGCGAAGCCAGGGGTCGGAGAGACCCAGTACTTC. Its translation: CSVVLAKPGVGETQYF.

This clone was found a few times. J is TRBJ1-6 and V is TRBV2; weak D call: TRBD1 (6 bases). The CDR3 spans 15 residues. V was pared by 6 bases and J by 6 bases, with 15 bases between. The germline gives CDR1 SNHLY, CDR2 FYNNEI. The CDR3 sequence: CASSLQGGFNSPLHF. CDR3 nucleotide sequence: TGTGCCAGCAGCCTACAAGGGGGTTTTAATTCACCCCTCCACTTT. Full variable domain (rest looked up from reference TRBV2 and TRBJ1-6): EPEVTQTPSHQVTQMGQEVILRCVPISNHLYFYWYRQILGQKVEFLVSFYNNEISEKSEIFDDQFSVERPDGSNFTLKIRSTKLEDSAMYFCASSLQGGFNSPLHFGNGTRLTVT.

The chain recombines TRBV11-3 with TRBJ2-7; TRBD1 matches 10 bases. Germline V gene data show CDR1 as SGHNT and CDR2 as YENEEA. After removal of 3 bases from V and 4 bases from J, the junction contained 6 bases not matched to a gene. The CDR3 sequence is 15 residues long. This CDR3 reads CASSFLGQGRYEQYF. CDR3 DNA sequence: TGTGCCAGCAGCTTCTTGGGACAGGGGAGGTACGAGCAGTACTTC.

The chain carries TRBV12-5 and TRBJ2-6; D unclear. Trimming removed 5 bases at V and 1 base at J, with 15 bases between. Germline values: CDR1 LGHNT, CDR2 FRNRAP. CDR3 length equals 17 residues. CDR3: CASGNVIPQSGANVLTF. CDR3 nucleotide sequence: TGTGCTAGTGGTAACGTAATCCCACAATCTGGGGCCAACGTCCTGACTTTC.

This clone was seen a handful of times. The J gene is TRBJ2-1, the V gene TRBV5-1; possibly TRBD1 or TRBD2 for D (5 bases each). This CDR3 comprises 16 residues. Trimming left V 1 base short and J 4 bases short, with 15 bases between. The V gene's germline CDR1 is SGHRS and CDR2 YFSETQ. CDR3 DNA: TGCGCCAGCAGCTTGCTTCCAGGGACCAGGTACAATGAGCAGTTCTTC. It specifies CASSLLPGTRYNEQFF.

This clone was detected a few times. The V gene is TRBV18, the J gene TRBJ1-4; D is unresolved. Germline CDR1 and CDR2: KGHSH and LQKENI. The CDR3 length is 13 residues. The V and J ends lost 3 bases and 5 bases respectively, with 7 bases between them. CDR3 coding DNA: TGTGCCAGCTCACCCCGCGCAAATGAAAAACTGTTTTTT. Residues: CASSPRANEKLFF. The whole variable domain, remainder taken from reference TRBV18 and TRBJ1-4, is NAGVMQNPRHLVRRRGQEARLRCSPMKGHSHVYWYRQLPEEGLKFMVYLQKENIIDESGMPKERFSAEFPKEGPSILRIQQVVRGDSAAYFCASSPRANEKLFFGSGTQLSVL.

This clone came up a few times. This chain joins TRBV7-6 and TRBJ1-4; D possibly corresponds to TRBD1 (6 bases). V lost 5 bases, J lost 0 bases, and 10 bases lay in between. Germline loops: CDR1 SGHVS, CDR2 FNYEAQ. CDR3 length: 15 residues. In nucleotides, the CDR3 is TGTGCCAGCAGCCTAGGGACAACAACTAATGAAAAACTGTTTTTT. Residues: CASSLGTTTNEKLFF.

V gene TRBV3-1 (or the pseudogene TRBV3-2) combines with J gene TRBJ2-3; TRBD2 aligns across 12 bases. The CDR3 spans 18 residues. After removal of 1 base from V and 7 bases from J, the junction contained 12 bases not matched to a gene. Germline V gene lookup returns CDR1 LGHDT and CDR2 YNNKEL (reference sequence). The CDR3 reads CASSQGGLAGTRGNTQYF. DNA for the CDR3: TGTGCCAGCAGCCAAGGCGGACTAGCGGGGACCCGCGGGAATACGCAGTATTTT.

This clone counts as medium-sized (0.01 to 0.1%). V is TRBV6-1 and J is TRBJ2-2; 8 bases line up with TRBD2. The CDR3 length is 16 residues. The V segment lost 4 bases and the J segment 5 bases; nucleotides outside the gene matches: 9. The germline V gene encodes CDR1 MNHNS and CDR2 SASEGT. CDR3 loop: CASSGRSGGGTGELFF. Written as DNA, the CDR3 is TGTGCCAGCAGTGGGAGGAGCGGGGGAGGGACCGGGGAGCTGTTTTTT.

The V gene is TRBV4-1, the J gene TRBJ1-1; 11 nucleotides line up with TRBD1. The CDR3 runs 17 residues. J gave up 5 bases and V 4 bases, and 12 bases lay outside the gene matches. Germline lookup yields CDR1 MGHRA and CDR2 YSYEKL. The CDR3 nucleotides read TGCGCCAGCAGCCTATCACCACGGGGACAGGGGGGAACTGAAGCTTTCTTT. Translation: CASSLSPRGQGGTEAFF.

The table lists this clone with a few counts. The chain employs TRBV7-6 and TRBJ1-5; D is ambiguous. Germline V gives CDR1 SGHVS, CDR2 FNYEAQ. This CDR3 spans 15 amino acids. V was pared by 5 bases and J by 0 bases, with 11 bases between. The CDR3 nucleotides are TGTGCCAGCAGCCGCAGGAGAGATAGCAATCAGCCCCAGCATTTT. Amino acid sequence: CASSRRRDSNQPQHF.

The chain carries TRBV2 and TRBJ1-3; no reliable D call. CDR3 length equals 16 residues. Germline-derived CDR1 and CDR2 are SNHLY and FYNNEI. V shed 1 base and J shed 0 bases, with 10 bases lying between them. The CDR3, as DNA: TGTGCCAGCAGTGAAGGGCAGGTGCTCTCTGGAAACACCATATATTTT. Translating gives CASSEGQVLSGNTIYF.

V usage is TRBV5-1 and J usage is TRBJ2-6; no clear D. Germline V CDR1 and CDR2: SGHRS, YFSETQ. V was trimmed by 5 bases and J by 0 bases, leaving 6 bases between them. This CDR3 has 14 residues. The DNA of the CDR3 is TGCGCCAGCAGTTCGGCCTCTGGGGCCAACGTCCTGACTTTC. It is translated as CASSSASGANVLTF. Drawing the rest from reference TRBV5-1 and TRBJ2-6, the complete variable domain is KAGVTQTPRYLIKTRGQQVTLSCSPISGHRSVSWYQQTPGQGLQFLFEYFSETQRNKGNFPGRFSGRQFSNSRSEMNVSTLELGDSALYLCASSSASGANVLTFGAGSRLTVL.